Following are 10 T cell receptor beta chains from one sample sequenced in a study of cytomegalovirus exposure and HLA in healthy donors. The PCR used 60 Vbeta and 13 Jbeta primers. Here immunoSEQ multiplex PCR was the method, and the copy in TCRdb shows in-frame clones only, minus some. The sample records about 100,000 clones, roughly 76% being singletons. The sample comprised PBMCs. These receptor sequences come from a middle-aged man in good health and CMV-seronegative.

The V gene is TRBV19, the J gene TRBJ1-5, with D possibly being TRBD1 (6 bases). The germline gives CDR1 LNHDA, CDR2 SQIVND (reference sequence). The CDR3 extends over 16 amino acids. Trimming took 5 bases from V and 0 from J, leaving 14 bases between them. CDR3 bases: TGTGCCAGTAGTTACCGGGACATATTTAGCAATCAGCCCCAGCATTTT. Amino acid sequence: CASSYRDIFSNQPQHF.

The chain uses TRBV5-4 and TRBJ2-1; tentatively, D is TRBD1 (5 bases). Germline V gene lookup returns CDR1 SGHNT and CDR2 YYREEE (reference sequence). V was cut by 2 bases and J by 7 bases, with 13 bases left in between. The CDR3 extends over 14 amino acids. CDR3: CASSFSQGHNEQFF. DNA of the CDR3: TGTGCCAGCAGCTTTTCCCAGGGCCATAATGAGCAGTTCTTC.

V and J are TRBV9 and TRBJ1-1; D remains unclear. V was pared by 0 bases and J by 1 base, with 7 bases between. The CDR3 runs to 14 residues. Per germline, CDR1 SGDLS and CDR2 YYNGEE. The CDR3 sequence is CASSVDGGNTEAFF. DNA for the CDR3: TGTGCCAGCAGCGTAGACGGTGGGAACACTGAAGCTTTCTTT.

The CDR3: CASSQSSGGARSQYF. The CDR3 DNA is TGCGCCAGCAGCCAGTCTAGCGGGGGGGCCAGGTCCCAGTACTTC. The J gene is TRBJ2-5, the V gene TRBV4-1; TRBD2 agrees at 12 bases. Trimming cost V 3 bases and J 9 bases; bases outside gene matches: 8. The CDR3 is made up of 15 amino acids. Per the germline V gene, CDR1 is MGHRA and CDR2 is YSYEKL.

The rearrangement links TRBV2 to TRBJ1-1; no clear D. The CDR3 is made up of 16 amino acids. V was shortened by 8 bases and J by 1 base, with 20 bases between the two germline ends. CDR1 and CDR2 (germline): SNHLY, FYNNEI. In DNA, the CDR3 is TGTGCCAGCGGAGAGGAGGCGGAGGCAGGGAACACTGAAGCTTTCTTT. Translation gives CASGEEAEAGNTEAFF.

The rearrangement uses TRBV29-1 and TRBJ2-2; TRBD1 agrees at 8 bases. The ends lost 3 bases at V and 5 bases at J; junction bases unmatched: 5. This CDR3 contains 14 residues. Per the germline V gene, CDR1 is SQVTM and CDR2 is ANQGSEA. The CDR3 here is CSVDGQGRTGELFF. The CDR3 nucleotides are TGCAGCGTTGATGGACAGGGACGTACCGGGGAGCTGTTTTTT.

The chain has TRBV6-6 and TRBJ2-3, with 7 bases identical to TRBD1. The CDR3 length is 15 residues. CDR1 is MNHNY and CDR2 is SVGAGI in the germline V gene (reference sequence). V shed 4 bases and J 4 bases; nucleotides not matched to a gene: 8. In nucleotides, the CDR3 is TGTGCCAGCAGTTTAAGACAGGGTTCGCCAGATACGCAGTATTTT. Amino acid sequence: CASSLRQGSPDTQYF.

This clone showed up just a few times. The chain employs TRBV18 and TRBJ1-1, with D possibly TRBD1 on 6 matching bases. Trimming took off 2 bases at V and 1 base at J, with 11 bases between the two ends. Germline loops: CDR1 KGHSH, CDR2 LQKENI. CDR3 size: 15 residues. The CDR3 region has the DNA TGTGCCAGCTCACCAACAGGGTTGGGGAACACTGAAGCTTTCTTT. Protein: CASSPTGLGNTEAFF.

The chain combines TRBV7-9 with TRBJ2-2, with TRBD2 identical over 7 bases. The CDR3 spans 15 residues. V shed 5 bases and J 7 bases; nucleotides not matched to a gene: 10. CDR1 and CDR2 (germline): SEHNR, FQNEAQ (reference sequence). The CDR3 region is CASSPTSYLDGELFF. CDR3 in DNA: TGTGCCAGCAGCCCGACTAGCTATCTGGACGGGGAGCTGTTTTTT. Full variable domain (rest looked up from reference TRBV7-9 and TRBJ2-2): DTGVSQNPRHKITKRGQNVTFRCDPISEHNRLYWYRQTLGQGPEFLTYFQNEAQLEKSRLLSDRFSAERPKGSFSTLEIQRTEQGDSAMYLCASSPTSYLDGELFFGEGSRLTVL.

This chain uses TRBV7-3 with TRBJ2-7; 9 nucleotides agree with TRBD1. The ends lost 3 bases at V and 2 bases at J; junction bases unmatched: 5. The length of the CDR3 is 15 residues. Germline V gene lookup returns CDR1 SGHTA and CDR2 FQGTGA. CDR3 in amino acids: CASSFTGGQAYEQYF. The CDR3 region has the DNA TGTGCCAGCAGCTTTACAGGGGGCCAAGCCTACGAGCAGTACTTC. The whole variable domain, filled in from reference TRBV7-3 and TRBJ2-7, reads GAGVSQTPSNKVTEKGKYVELRCDPISGHTALYWYRQSLGQGPEFLIYFQGTGAADDSGLPNDRFFAVRPEGSVSTLKIQRTERGDSAVYLCASSFTGGQAYEQYFGPGTRLTVT.